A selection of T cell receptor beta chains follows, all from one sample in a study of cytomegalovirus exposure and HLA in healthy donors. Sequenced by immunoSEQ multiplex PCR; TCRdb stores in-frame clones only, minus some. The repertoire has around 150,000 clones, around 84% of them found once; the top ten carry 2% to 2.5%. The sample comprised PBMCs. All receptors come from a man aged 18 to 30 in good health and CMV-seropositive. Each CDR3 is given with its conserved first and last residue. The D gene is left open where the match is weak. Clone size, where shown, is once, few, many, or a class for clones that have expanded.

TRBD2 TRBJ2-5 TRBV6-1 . TGTGCCAGCAGTGAACTAGCGGGCTCCGGGGGAGAGACCCAGTACTTC CASSELAGSGGETQYF
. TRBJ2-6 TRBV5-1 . TGCGCCAGCAGCCTCCTACAGGGCCCAGGAAAAGTCCTGACTTTC CASSLLQGPGKVLTF
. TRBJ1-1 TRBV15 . TGTGCCACCAGCAGAGATCATCCCGGAGCTTTCTTT CATSRDHPGAFF
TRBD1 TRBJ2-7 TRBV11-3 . TGTGCCAGCAGCCCCAGGGGAGAGACAGGGGGCTACGAGCAGTACTTC CASSPRGETGGYEQYF
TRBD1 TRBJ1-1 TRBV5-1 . TGCGCCAGCAGCTTACCGGGACAGCGAATGAACACTGAAGCTTTCTTT CASSLPGQRMNTEAFF
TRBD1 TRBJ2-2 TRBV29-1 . TGCAGCGTGGGGACAGCGAACACCGGGGAGCTGTTTTTT CSVGTANTGELFF
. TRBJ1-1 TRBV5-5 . TGTGCCAGCAGCTTGGGGACGGGAACAGAAGCTTTCTTT CASSLGTGTEAFF
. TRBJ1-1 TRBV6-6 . TGTGCCAGCAGCCCGGGTGGGTACACTGAAGCTTTCTTT CASSPGGYTEAFF
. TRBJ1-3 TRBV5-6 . TGTGCCAGCAGCTTTTCGGACACGTTCTCTGGAAACACCATATATTTT CASSFSDTFSGNTIYF
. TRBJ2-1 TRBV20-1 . TGCAGTGCTTCATCTGAGCAGTTCTTC CSASSEQFF
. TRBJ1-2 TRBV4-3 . TGCGCCAGCAGCCCCATAGAGAACTATGGCTACACCTTC CASSPIENYGYTF
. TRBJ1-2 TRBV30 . TGTGCCTGGAGTGTGGGGCAGTTAGACTATGGCTACACCTTC CAWSVGQLDYGYTF
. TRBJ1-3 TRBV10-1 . TGCGCCAGAACCCAACCAAAGTTGAGAGGAAACACCATATATTTT CARTQPKLRGNTIYF
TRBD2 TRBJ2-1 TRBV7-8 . TGTGCCAGCAGCGCTTGGTCGGGGGGGCGGTCGGATGAGCAGTTCTTC CASSAWSGGRSDEQFF
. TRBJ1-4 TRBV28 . TGTGCCAGCAGCCCGACAGGATCCTCAACTAATGAAAAACTGTTTTTT CASSPTGSSTNEKLFF
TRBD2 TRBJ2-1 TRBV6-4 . TGTGCCAGCAGTGATAGCGGGGGGGCCCACAATGAGCAGTTCTTC CASSDSGGAHNEQFF
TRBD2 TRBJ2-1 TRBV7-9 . TGTGCCAGCAGCACTAGCGGGGGCCTCTACAATGAGCAGTTCTTC CASSTSGGLYNEQFF
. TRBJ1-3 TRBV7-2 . TGTGCCAGCAGCGCTCACAGCTCTGGAAACACCATATATTTT CASSAHSSGNTIYF
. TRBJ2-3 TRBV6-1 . TGTGCCAGCAGGGAGGAGGGGCTAGGCACAGATACGCAGTATTTT CASREEGLGTDTQYF
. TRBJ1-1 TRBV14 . TGTGCCAGCAGCCAAGGGAGGGGCACTGAAGCTTTCTTT CASSQGRGTEAFF
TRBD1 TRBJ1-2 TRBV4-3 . TGCGCCAGCAGCAGGACAGGGGGCGACTATGGCTACACCTTC CASSRTGGDYGYTF
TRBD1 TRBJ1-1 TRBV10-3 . TGTGCCATCAGTGCCAGGGGACAGCAAACTGAAGCTTTCTTT CAISARGQQTEAFF
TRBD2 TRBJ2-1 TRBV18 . TGTGCCAGCGCCTTGTGGCGGGGGGGCAGTGAGCAGTTCTTC CASALWRGGSEQFF
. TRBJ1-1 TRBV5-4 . TGTGCCAGCAGCTTTGACAGAAACACTGAAGCTTTCTTT CASSFDRNTEAFF
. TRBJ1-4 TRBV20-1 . TGCAGTGCTATGGGGAGTGAAAAACTGTTTTTT CSAMGSEKLFF
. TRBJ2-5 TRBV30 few TGTGCCTGGAGTGTAAGACGGGGGGAGACCCAGTACTTC CAWSVRRGETQYF